A selection of T cell receptor beta chains follows, all from one sample in a study of blood T cell repertoires in COVID-19. Here immunoSEQ multiplex PCR was the method, and the copy in TCRdb shows in-frame clones only, minus some. This table has more than 200,000 clones, approximately 86% appearing once. Specimen: peripheral blood. Every receptor here comes from a woman aged 55-69 years with COVID-19, enrolled during active disease. CDR3s include the opening cysteine and the closing phenylalanine or tryptophan. The order of the fields is D gene, J gene, V gene, clone size, CDR3 protein, CDR3 DNA. D genes are given only for firm matches. Some rows have no size entry. The others give once, few or many, or a class for an expanded clone.

d_call: TRBD1; j_call: TRBJ2-7; v_call: TRBV2; clone_size: .; cdr3_aa: CASSVKTGAGEQYF; cdr3_nt: TGTGCCAGCAGTGTAAAGACAGGGGCTGGGGAGCAGTACTTC
d_call: .; j_call: TRBJ2-7; v_call: TRBV19; clone_size: .; cdr3_aa: CASSLKWTAYEQYF; cdr3_nt: TGTGCCAGTAGTCTCAAATGGACAGCCTACGAGCAGTACTTC
d_call: .; j_call: TRBJ2-4; v_call: TRBV5-1; clone_size: .; cdr3_aa: CASRGTAKNIQYF; cdr3_nt: TGCGCCAGCAGGGGCACAGCCAAAAACATTCAGTACTTC
d_call: TRBD2; j_call: TRBJ2-7; v_call: TRBV7-8; clone_size: .; cdr3_aa: CASSLGGGPMIYEQYF; cdr3_nt: TGTGCCAGCAGCTTAGGGGGGGGACCGATGATCTACGAGCAGTACTTC
d_call: TRBD1; j_call: TRBJ2-2; v_call: TRBV18; clone_size: .; cdr3_aa: CASSETGRNTGELFF; cdr3_nt: TGTGCCAGCTCAGAGACAGGGCGCAACACCGGGGAGCTGTTTTTT
d_call: .; j_call: TRBJ1-6; v_call: TRBV30; clone_size: .; cdr3_aa: CAWSKGRMDNSPLHF; cdr3_nt: TGTGCCTGGAGCAAGGGGAGGATGGATAATTCACCCCTCCACTTT
d_call: TRBD1; j_call: TRBJ1-4; v_call: TRBV25-1; clone_size: .; cdr3_aa: CASGETGYEKLFF; cdr3_nt: TGTGCTAGTGGAGAGACAGGGTATGAAAAACTGTTTTTT
d_call: .; j_call: TRBJ2-2; v_call: TRBV7-2; clone_size: .; cdr3_aa: CASSLLANTGELFF; cdr3_nt: TGTGCCAGCAGCTTACTAGCGAACACCGGGGAGCTGTTTTTT
d_call: TRBD1; j_call: TRBJ1-4; v_call: TRBV11-2; clone_size: few; cdr3_aa: CASSLGTGEEKLFF; cdr3_nt: TGTGCCAGCAGCCTCGGGACAGGGGAGGAAAAACTGTTTTTT
d_call: .; j_call: TRBJ1-2; v_call: TRBV27; clone_size: .; cdr3_aa: CASSPTLSYATANYGYTF; cdr3_nt: TGTGCCAGCAGTCCGACCCTATCCTATGCCACAGCTAACTATGGCTACACCTTC
d_call: .; j_call: TRBJ1-1; v_call: TRBV19; clone_size: .; cdr3_aa: CASSIGQEPMNTEAFF; cdr3_nt: TGTGCCAGTAGTATTGGACAAGAACCAATGAACACTGAAGCTTTCTTT
d_call: TRBD1; j_call: TRBJ2-7; v_call: TRBV25-1; clone_size: .; cdr3_aa: CASSEGQGFYEQYF; cdr3_nt: TGTGCCAGCAGTGAAGGACAGGGCTTCTACGAGCAGTACTTC
d_call: .; j_call: TRBJ2-3; v_call: TRBV5-1; clone_size: .; cdr3_aa: CASSSTSTDTQYF; cdr3_nt: TGCGCCAGCAGCTCGACTAGTACAGATACGCAGTATTTT
d_call: .; j_call: TRBJ1-2; v_call: TRBV20-1; clone_size: .; cdr3_aa: CSASSGVRGYTF; cdr3_nt: TGCAGTGCTAGTTCAGGGGTTCGTGGCTACACCTTC
d_call: TRBD1; j_call: TRBJ1-5; v_call: TRBV20-1; clone_size: .; cdr3_aa: CSASPGGSRQPQHF; cdr3_nt: TGCAGTGCAAGTCCAGGGGGGTCGCGTCAGCCCCAGCATTTT
d_call: .; j_call: TRBJ2-1; v_call: TRBV28; clone_size: .; cdr3_aa: CASSSVADPYNEQFF; cdr3_nt: TGTGCCAGCAGTTCGGTAGCGGATCCATACAATGAGCAGTTCTTC
d_call: TRBD1; j_call: TRBJ1-5; v_call: TRBV27; clone_size: .; cdr3_aa: CASSLWAGGGGNQPQHF; cdr3_nt: TGTGCCAGCAGTTTATGGGCAGGGGGCGGTGGCAATCAGCCCCAGCATTTT
d_call: TRBD1; j_call: TRBJ1-5; v_call: TRBV7-8; clone_size: few; cdr3_aa: CASSLLQGGRGPQHF; cdr3_nt: TGTGCCAGCAGCTTATTACAAGGGGGCCGGGGGCCCCAGCATTTT
d_call: TRBD1; j_call: TRBJ2-3; v_call: TRBV11-1; clone_size: .; cdr3_aa: CASSLDRGRADTQYF; cdr3_nt: TGTGCCAGCAGCTTGGACAGGGGGCGGGCAGATACGCAGTATTTT
d_call: .; j_call: TRBJ2-1; v_call: TRBV7-2; clone_size: .; cdr3_aa: CASSSGTVNEQFF; cdr3_nt: TGTGCCAGCAGCTCCGGGACTGTCAATGAGCAGTTCTTC
d_call: .; j_call: TRBJ1-1; v_call: TRBV10-1; clone_size: .; cdr3_aa: CASSERSRSEAFF; cdr3_nt: TGCGCCAGCAGTGAGCGGTCGCGATCCGAAGCTTTCTTT
d_call: TRBD2; j_call: TRBJ2-3; v_call: TRBV4-3; clone_size: .; cdr3_aa: CASSQGIAGGFTQYF; cdr3_nt: TGCGCCAGCAGCCAAGGGATAGCGGGAGGTTTTACGCAGTATTTT
d_call: .; j_call: TRBJ1-1; v_call: TRBV7-9; clone_size: .; cdr3_aa: CASSLGQGSFPEAFF; cdr3_nt: TGTGCCAGCAGCTTAGGGCAGGGTTCTTTTCCTGAAGCTTTCTTT
d_call: .; j_call: TRBJ1-1; v_call: TRBV5-1; clone_size: once; cdr3_aa: CASSIRGGNTEAFF; cdr3_nt: TGCGCCAGCAGCATACGAGGGGGAAACACTGAAGCTTTCTTT
d_call: TRBD2; j_call: TRBJ2-3; v_call: TRBV30; clone_size: .; cdr3_aa: CAWTLASTDTQYF; cdr3_nt: TGTGCCTGGACACTAGCGAGCACAGATACGCAGTATTTT
d_call: .; j_call: TRBJ2-3; v_call: TRBV3-1/TRBV3-2; clone_size: .; cdr3_aa: CASSQEGGTDTQYF; cdr3_nt: TGTGCCAGCAGCCAAGAAGGCGGGACAGATACGCAGTATTTT
d_call: .; j_call: TRBJ2-1; v_call: TRBV5-4; clone_size: .; cdr3_aa: CASSQRNRDTNNEQFF; cdr3_nt: TGTGCCAGCAGCCAGAGAAACCGGGACACCAACAATGAGCAGTTCTTC
d_call: TRBD1; j_call: TRBJ2-7; v_call: TRBV19; clone_size: .; cdr3_aa: CASSSGDSKNEQYF; cdr3_nt: TGTGCCAGTAGTTCCGGGGACAGTAAAAACGAGCAGTACTTC
d_call: TRBD1; j_call: TRBJ2-6; v_call: TRBV19; clone_size: .; cdr3_aa: CASTPRPGQGTSSGANVLTF; cdr3_nt: TGTGCCAGTACCCCAAGACCGGGACAGGGGACATCCTCTGGGGCCAACGTCCTGACTTTC
d_call: TRBD2; j_call: TRBJ2-3; v_call: TRBV7-6; clone_size: .; cdr3_aa: CASSLRTSSPDTQYF; cdr3_nt: TGTGCCAGCAGCCTGAGGACTAGCTCCCCAGATACGCAGTATTTT
d_call: TRBD1; j_call: TRBJ1-5; v_call: TRBV6-1; clone_size: .; cdr3_aa: CASSDRGTQPQHF; cdr3_nt: TGTGCCAGCAGTGACAGGGGGACTCAGCCCCAGCATTTT
d_call: .; j_call: TRBJ2-7; v_call: TRBV12-3/TRBV12-4; clone_size: .; cdr3_aa: CASSLVRSYEQYF; cdr3_nt: TGTGCCAGCAGTTTAGTTAGATCCTACGAGCAGTACTTC
d_call: .; j_call: TRBJ1-5; v_call: TRBV6-5; clone_size: .; cdr3_aa: CASRRALDRYQPQHF; cdr3_nt: TGTGCCAGCAGGAGGGCATTAGACAGGTATCAGCCCCAGCATTTT